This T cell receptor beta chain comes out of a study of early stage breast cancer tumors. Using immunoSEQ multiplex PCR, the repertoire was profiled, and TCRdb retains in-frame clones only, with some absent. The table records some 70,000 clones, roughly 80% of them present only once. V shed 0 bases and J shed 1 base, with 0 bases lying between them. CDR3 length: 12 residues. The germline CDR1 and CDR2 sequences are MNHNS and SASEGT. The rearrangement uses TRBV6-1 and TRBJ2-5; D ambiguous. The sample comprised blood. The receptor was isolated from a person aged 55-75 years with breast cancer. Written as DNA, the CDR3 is TGTGCCAGCAGTGAAGCCCAAGAGACCCAGTACTTC. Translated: CASSEAQETQYF.